The 20 T cell receptor beta chains listed next were all sequenced from one sample in a study of T cell changes during pregnancy in multiple sclerosis. Produced via immunoSEQ multiplex PCR; TCRdb's table is partial and in-frame only. Altogether 11,000 or so clones are present, roughly 82% being singletons, with the ten largest covering around 11%. Sequencing used CD8+ T cells from peripheral blood mononuclear cells, obtained after pregnancy. The receptor source for this set is a female donor in good health, enrolled as a control in a pregnancy study.

This chain connects TRBV27 to TRBJ2-5; 9 nucleotides agree with TRBD1. J lost 4 bases, V lost 4 bases, and 10 bases had no gene match. The germline V gene encodes CDR1 MNHEY and CDR2 SMNVEV (reference sequence). CDR3 length: 16 amino acids. The CDR3, as DNA: TGTGCCAGCAGTTCGACTTGGACAGGGGCGAGAGAGACCCAGTACTTC. Translated: CASSSTWTGARETQYF.

V is TRBV19 and J is TRBJ2-5; tentative D call: TRBD1 (6 bases). Germline V gene lookup returns CDR1 LNHDA and CDR2 SQIVND (reference sequence). The ends were cut back, 9 bases at V and 1 base at J, with 18 bases in the middle. This CDR3 spans 15 amino acids. CDR3 residues: CASKRRGQPQETQYF. In nucleotides, the CDR3 is TGTGCCAGCAAGAGAAGAGGACAGCCCCAAGAGACCCAGTACTTC.

V and J are TRBV30 and TRBJ1-5; 10 bases match TRBD1. Looked up from germline, CDR1 is GTSNPN and CDR2 is SVGIG (reference sequence). After removal of 3 bases from V and 6 bases from J, the junction contained 5 bases not matched to a gene. There are 14 residues in the CDR3. For the CDR3, the DNA is TGTGCCTGGAGCGGGGGACAGGGGAGTCAGCCCCAGCATTTT. It is translated as CAWSGGQGSQPQHF.

The chain is built from TRBV4-2 and TRBJ2-7; 9 bases are a match to TRBD2. This CDR3 is built from 17 residues. The germline V gene encodes CDR1 LGHNA and CDR2 YNFKEQ. The ends lost 3 bases at V and 6 bases at J; junction bases unmatched: 15. CDR3 amino acids: CASSHRESGRLGGEQYF. The CDR3 bases are TGTGCCAGCAGCCACCGGGAGAGCGGGAGGTTAGGGGGCGAGCAGTACTTC.

The V call is TRBV5-6, the J call TRBJ1-2; D is perhaps TRBD1 (5 bases). This CDR3 comprises 14 residues. V lost 2 bases to trimming and J lost 4 bases, with 12 bases between them. From germline, CDR1 is SGHDT and CDR2 YYEEEE. CDR3 nucleotide sequence: TGTGCCAGCAGCTTCATCACAGGCCCCTATGGCTACACCTTC. It is translated as CASSFITGPYGYTF.

The J gene is TRBJ2-1, the V gene TRBV19, with D possibly being TRBD2 (9 bases). The ends were cut back, 7 bases at V and 0 bases at J, with 19 bases in the middle. Per germline, CDR1 LNHDA and CDR2 SQIVND (reference sequence). This CDR3 comprises 17 residues. The CDR3 spells CASNRGAGGSSYNEQFF. The CDR3, as DNA: TGTGCCAGTAACAGGGGGGCGGGAGGGAGCTCCTACAATGAGCAGTTCTTC.

The chain couples TRBV9 to TRBJ1-1; D not resolved. The CDR3 extends over 14 amino acids. V gave up 6 bases and J gave up 5 bases, with 17 bases separating them. Germline V lookup: CDR1 SGDLS, CDR2 YYNGEE. CDR3 sequence: CASTDGAPGTEAFF. CDR3 nucleotide sequence: TGTGCCAGCACCGACGGAGCCCCGGGGACTGAAGCTTTCTTT.

The chain carries TRBV6-6 and TRBJ1-1; D is possibly TRBD1 (5 bases). This CDR3 is built from 15 residues. Trimming took off 2 bases at V and 5 bases at J, with 15 bases between the two ends. The germline gives CDR1 MNHNY, CDR2 SVGAGI (reference sequence). CDR3 amino acids: CASSYGTVTGTEAFF. The CDR3 bases are TGTGCCAGCAGTTACGGGACTGTTACGGGGACTGAAGCTTTCTTT.

This clone has a handful of counts. The chain uses TRBV6-4 and TRBJ2-1; 10 bases agree with TRBD2. The germline V gene has CDR1 MRHNA and CDR2 SNTAGT. V trimming: 3 bases; J trimming: 4 bases; junction bases outside the gene matches: 6. The CDR3 has 16 residues. Here the CDR3 reads CASSEFGSGRYNEQFF. The CDR3 coding sequence is TGTGCCAGCAGTGAGTTTGGTAGCGGGAGGTACAATGAGCAGTTCTTC.

CDR3 region: CASSPGTSGQETQYF. CDR3 DNA: TGTGCCAGCAGCCCGGGGACTAGCGGTCAAGAGACCCAGTACTTC. The gene calls are TRBV4-2 and TRBJ2-5; TRBD2 matches 11 bases. Germline trimming cut 4 bases from V and 2 bases from J; bases unmatched to any gene: 3. CDR1 and CDR2 from the germline V gene are LGHNA and YNFKEQ. The CDR3 has 15 amino acids.

V gene TRBV7-2 combines with J gene TRBJ2-6; the match to TRBD1 covers 7 bases. The V segment lost 5 bases and the J segment 0 bases; nucleotides outside the gene matches: 10. The CDR3 covers 18 residues. Per the germline V gene, CDR1 is SGHTA and CDR2 is FQGNSA. CDR3 in amino acids: CASSRGGYSFSGANVLTF. The CDR3 region has the DNA TGTGCCAGCAGCCGAGGGGGCTATAGCTTCTCTGGGGCCAACGTCCTGACTTTC.

This rearrangement joins TRBV2 to TRBJ2-7, with TRBD1 as a possible D gene (5 bases). The CDR3 has 12 amino acids. CDR1 is SNHLY and CDR2 is FYNNEI in the germline V gene. The ends were cut back, 8 bases at V and 5 bases at J, with 13 bases in the middle. CDR3 amino acids: CASHPGQNEQYF. CDR3 in DNA: TGTGCCAGCCATCCAGGGCAAAACGAGCAGTACTTC.

This chain joins TRBV7-3 and TRBJ2-6; a weak D match, TRBD1 (5 bases). Deletions cut 4 bases from V and 0 bases from J, with 13 bases between. The CDR3 contains 17 residues. Germline V gene data show CDR1 as SGHTA and CDR2 as FQGTGA. In DNA form, the CDR3 reads TGTGCCAGCAGCTCTACCCCGACAGTCTCTGGGGCCAACGTCCTGACTTTC. This translates into CASSSTPTVSGANVLTF.

The chain carries TRBV18 and TRBJ2-2, with D possibly being TRBD1 (6 bases). Germline values: CDR1 KGHSH, CDR2 LQKENI. Trimming took off 6 bases at V and 1 base at J, with 27 bases between the two ends. The CDR3 is 20 residues long. CDR3 sequence: CASSRFLGAMWHLNTGELFF. The CDR3 DNA follows: TGTGCCAGCTCCCGCTTCTTGGGGGCGATGTGGCACCTGAACACCGGGGAGCTGTTTTTT.

Only one count was recorded for this clone. V and J are TRBV29-1 and TRBJ1-1; D remains unclear. The V end lost 5 bases, the J end lost 13 bases, and 17 bases lay between the germline ends. CDR1 and CDR2 from the germline V gene are SQVTM and ANQGSEA. The CDR3 sequence is 11 residues long. CDR3 DNA: TGCAGCGTTCGGGGTGAGCCAGAATTTTTCTTT. Residues: CSVRGEPEFFF.

The V gene is TRBV7-2, the J gene TRBJ2-3; 8 positions agree with TRBD1. The CDR3 length is 19 residues. The V segment lost 2 bases and the J segment 7 bases; nucleotides outside the gene matches: 20. Germline V CDR1 and CDR2: SGHTA, FQGNSA. The CDR3 region is CASSLTPRTGRLGTNTQYF. The CDR3, as DNA: TGTGCCAGCAGCTTAACCCCGAGGACAGGGAGGTTAGGAACAAATACGCAGTATTTT.

The J gene is TRBJ2-3, the V gene TRBV5-4; D unresolved. With 1 base removed from V and 3 bases from J, the gap between germline ends came to 15 bases. The germline gives CDR1 SGHNT, CDR2 YYREEE (reference sequence). The CDR3 totals 16 residues. In DNA, the CDR3 is TGTGCCAGCAGCTTGCATCCCCTAGTGTCGACAGATACGCAGTATTTT. Protein: CASSLHPLVSTDTQYF.

This clone was found once. The chain links TRBV6-6 to TRBJ2-1; D is ambiguous. This CDR3 region has 13 residues. V was cut by 2 bases and J by 4 bases, with 6 bases left in between. The V gene's germline CDR1 is MNHNY and CDR2 SVGAGI (reference sequence). The CDR3 bases are TGTGCCAGCAGTTACGGGCAGTACAATGAGCAGTTCTTC. It specifies CASSYGQYNEQFF.

By share of the sample, this clone is medium-sized. This rearrangement joins TRBV10-1 to TRBJ1-5; tentative D call: TRBD1 (5 bases). CDR1 WNHNN and CDR2 SYGVQD come from the germline V gene (reference sequence). The CDR3 covers 18 residues. V lost 5 bases and J 6 bases, leaving 26 bases between the germline ends. CDR3 amino acids: CASSWCAPARVGRQPQHF. CDR3 coding DNA: TGCGCCAGCAGTTGGTGCGCCCCCGCCAGGGTTGGTCGTCAGCCCCAGCATTTT.

V is TRBV6-5 and J is TRBJ2-3; D is perhaps TRBD1 (5 bases). Per germline, CDR1 MNHEY and CDR2 SVGAGI. The CDR3 sequence is 13 residues long. V lost 5 bases, J lost 6 bases, and 12 bases lay in between. Here the CDR3 DNA reads TGTGCCAGCAGTGCAGGGTCTTTGGATACGCAGTATTTT. Translating gives CASSAGSLDTQYF.